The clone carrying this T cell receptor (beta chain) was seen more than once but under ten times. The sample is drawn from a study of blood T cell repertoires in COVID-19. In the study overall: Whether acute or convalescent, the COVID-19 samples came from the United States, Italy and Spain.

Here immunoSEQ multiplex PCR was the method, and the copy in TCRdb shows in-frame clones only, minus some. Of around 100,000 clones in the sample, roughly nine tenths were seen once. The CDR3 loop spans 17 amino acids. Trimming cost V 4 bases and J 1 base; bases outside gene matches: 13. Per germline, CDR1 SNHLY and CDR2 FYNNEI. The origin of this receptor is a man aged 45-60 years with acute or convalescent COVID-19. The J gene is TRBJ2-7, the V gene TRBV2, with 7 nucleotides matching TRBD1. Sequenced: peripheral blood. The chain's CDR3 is CASSGGPPGTVSYEQYF. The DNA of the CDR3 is TGTGCCAGCAGTGGGGGCCCCCCCGGGACAGTTTCCTACGAGCAGTACTTC. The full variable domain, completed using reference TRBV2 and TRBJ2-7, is EPEVTQTPSHQVTQMGQEVILRCVPISNHLYFYWYRQILGQKVEFLVSFYNNEISEKSEIFDDQFSVERPDGSNFTLKIRSTKLEDSAMYFCASSGGPPGTVSYEQYFGPGTRLTVT.